The sequence of this T cell receptor beta chain was determined in a study of T cell responses to AZD1222 COVID-19 vaccine. Study observations and caveats: CD4 TCRs covered the whole spike, strongest at regions 160-218 and 743-854.

Clones were sequenced by immunoSEQ multiplex PCR, and TCRdb holds only the in-frame ones, with some missing. The table lists more than 95,000 clones, roughly 93% of them singletons, with around 5% in the top ten. Points on this clone: Its antigen is unknown.

Germline assignment: CDR1 MNHNY and CDR2 SVGAGI (reference sequence). This CDR3 is built from 14 residues. V gave up 6 bases and J gave up 2 bases; unmatched junction bases: 5. This sequence originates from an adult in good health. The sample here was peripheral blood, taken on day 0 of AZD1222 vaccination. The chain carries TRBV6-6 and TRBJ2-7, with 9 bases aligning to TRBD2. The CDR3 reads CASSLTSGTYEQYF. CDR3 nucleotide sequence: TGTGCCAGCAGCCTGACTAGCGGTACCTACGAGCAGTACTTC.